This T cell receptor (beta chain) emerged from a study of T-cell reconstitution after alpha-beta-depleted transplantation in children. Unique molecular identifiers tagged the TCRbeta library. Each CDR3 protein gets one entry after TCRdb re-called the PCR reads with MiXCR. The sample has some 350,000 distinct CDR3 sequences, 10% to 13% seen once; the top ten hold 2% to 2.5%. The germline gives CDR1 SGHRS, CDR2 YFSETQ. The ends were cut back, 0 bases at V and 4 bases at J, with 12 bases in the middle. CDR3 length equals 15 residues. The sequence derives from a human donor who donated a stem cell graft to a child with acute lymphoblastic leukemia. The gene calls are TRBV5-1 and TRBJ2-3; the D is unclear. The input for sequencing was PBMCs from the stem cell graft donor, taken from the stem cell graft. Here the CDR3 DNA reads TGCGCCAGCAGCTTGGGGTCCTCCGGAGCAGATACGCAGTATTTT. It codes for CASSLGSSGADTQYF.